This TCR beta chain was sequenced for a study of T cell repertoires in cytomegalovirus infection. TCRdb reprocessed the reads with MiXCR, giving one entry per CDR3 protein. This table holds more than 400,000 distinct CDR3 sequences, about 25% found once. This CDR3 has 14 residues. The germline V gene has CDR1 SGHRS and CDR2 YFSETQ. Trimming removed 6 bases from V and 5 bases from J, with 14 bases in between. This sequence joins TRBV5-1 and TRBJ2-2, with D maybe TRBD2 (5 bases). This clonotype originated in a human donor in good health (CMV status not recorded). Some clones in this sample may be carry-over from other donors' samples. What was sequenced was PBMCs. The CDR3 loop reads CASTSAGGTGELFF. The CDR3 DNA reads as TGCGCCAGCACATCGGCCGGCGGGACCGGGGAGCTGTTTTTT.